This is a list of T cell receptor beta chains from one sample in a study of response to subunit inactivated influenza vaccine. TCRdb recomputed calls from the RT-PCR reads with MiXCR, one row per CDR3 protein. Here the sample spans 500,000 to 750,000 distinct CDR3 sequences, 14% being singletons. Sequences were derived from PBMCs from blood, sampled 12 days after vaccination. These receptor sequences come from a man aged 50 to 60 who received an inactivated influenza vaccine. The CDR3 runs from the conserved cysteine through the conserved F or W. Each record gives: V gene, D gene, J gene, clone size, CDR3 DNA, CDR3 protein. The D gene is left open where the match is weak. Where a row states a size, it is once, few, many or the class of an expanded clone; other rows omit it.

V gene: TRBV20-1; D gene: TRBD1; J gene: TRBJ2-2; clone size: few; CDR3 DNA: TGCAGTGCCATCGGGACAGGGACCGGGGAGCTGTTTTTT; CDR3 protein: CSAIGTGTGELFF
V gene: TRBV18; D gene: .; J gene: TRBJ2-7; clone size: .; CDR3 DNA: TGTGCCAGCTCACCATCGGCCGGGACGGTTTACGAGCAGTACTTC; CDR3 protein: CASSPSAGTVYEQYF
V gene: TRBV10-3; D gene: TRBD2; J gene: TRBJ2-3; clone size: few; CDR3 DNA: TGTGCCATCAGGGGACCTTTAGCGGGAGGCACAGATACGCAGTATTTT; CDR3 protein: CAIRGPLAGGTDTQYF
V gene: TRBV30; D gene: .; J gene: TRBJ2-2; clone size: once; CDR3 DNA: TGTGCCTGGAGCCCGCCGGGAGTAGGCACCGGGGAGCTGTTTTTT; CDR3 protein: CAWSPPGVGTGELFF
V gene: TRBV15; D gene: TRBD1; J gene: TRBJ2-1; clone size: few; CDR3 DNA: TGTGCCACCAGCAGCCTTCGAGGGACAGCAAACAGCGATGAGCAGTTCTTC; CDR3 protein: CATSSLRGTANSDEQFF
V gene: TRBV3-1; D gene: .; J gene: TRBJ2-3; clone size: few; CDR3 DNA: TGTGCCAGCAGCCGCCGGACCACAGATACGCAGTATTTT; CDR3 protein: CASSRRTTDTQYF
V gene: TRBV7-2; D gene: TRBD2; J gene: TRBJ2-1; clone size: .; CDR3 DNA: TGTGCCAGCAGCTTACGTCCGGGACTAGCCAATGAGCAGTTCTTC; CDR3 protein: CASSLRPGLANEQFF
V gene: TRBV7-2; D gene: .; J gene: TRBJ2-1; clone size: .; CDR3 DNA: TGTGCCAGCAGCTCCGTTTATGAGCAGTTCTTC; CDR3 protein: CASSSVYEQFF
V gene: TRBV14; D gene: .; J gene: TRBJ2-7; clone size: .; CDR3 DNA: TGTGCCAGCAGCTACGACCCCGGGACACTCCACGAGCAGTACTTC; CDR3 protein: CASSYDPGTLHEQYF
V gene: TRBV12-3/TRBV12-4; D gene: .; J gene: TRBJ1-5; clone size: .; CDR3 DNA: TGTGCCAGCAGCCCTTCCTATAGCAATCAGCCCCAGCATTTT; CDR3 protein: CASSPSYSNQPQHF
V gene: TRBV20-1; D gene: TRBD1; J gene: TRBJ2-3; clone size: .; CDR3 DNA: TGCAGTGCCGACAGGGGCTTTGGAACAGATACGCAGTATTTT; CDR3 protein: CSADRGFGTDTQYF
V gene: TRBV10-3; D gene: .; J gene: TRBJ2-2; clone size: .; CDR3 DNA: TGTGCCATCAGTGAAGTAAACACCGGGGAGCTGTTTTTT; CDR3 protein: CAISEVNTGELFF
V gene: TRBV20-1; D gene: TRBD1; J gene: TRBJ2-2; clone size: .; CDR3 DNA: TGCAGTGCTAGTACAGGGGGCAACACCGGGGAGCTGTTTTTT; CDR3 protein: CSASTGGNTGELFF
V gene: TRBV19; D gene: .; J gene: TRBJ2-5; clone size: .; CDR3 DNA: TGTGCCAGTAGTAGGACAGATCAAGAGACCCAGTACTTC; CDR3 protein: CASSRTDQETQYF
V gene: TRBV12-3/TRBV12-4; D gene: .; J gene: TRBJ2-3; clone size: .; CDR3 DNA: TGTGCCAGCAGTCCAAACCTCGGCGGGAGCACAGATACGCAGTATTTT; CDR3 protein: CASSPNLGGSTDTQYF
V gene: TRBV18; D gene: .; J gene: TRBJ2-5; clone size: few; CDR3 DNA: TGTGCCAGCTCATCCCTAGGAGCGAACCAAGAGACCCAGTACTTC; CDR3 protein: CASSSLGANQETQYF
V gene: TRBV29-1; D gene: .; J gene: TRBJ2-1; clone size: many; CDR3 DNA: TGCAGCGTAGAAGGGACATACCCCCCGAATGAGCAGTTCTTC; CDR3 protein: CSVEGTYPPNEQFF
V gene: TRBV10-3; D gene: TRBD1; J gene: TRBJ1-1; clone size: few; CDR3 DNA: TGTGCCATCAGTGAGTCGTCCAGGGGGCAGGCTTTCTTT; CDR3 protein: CAISESSRGQAFF
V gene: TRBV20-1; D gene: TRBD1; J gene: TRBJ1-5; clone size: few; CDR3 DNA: TGCAGTGCTAGTGGGACAGGGAATCAGCCCCAGCATTTT; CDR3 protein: CSASGTGNQPQHF
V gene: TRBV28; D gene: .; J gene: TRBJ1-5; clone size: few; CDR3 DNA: TGTGCCAGCAGCCCGGTCAGGCGCGGTTTTTATAGCAATCAGCCCCAGCATTTT; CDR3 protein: CASSPVRRGFYSNQPQHF
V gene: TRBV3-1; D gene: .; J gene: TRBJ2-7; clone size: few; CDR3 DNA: TGTGCCAGCAGCCAGAAAGGGACAAACGAGCAGTACTTC; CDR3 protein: CASSQKGTNEQYF
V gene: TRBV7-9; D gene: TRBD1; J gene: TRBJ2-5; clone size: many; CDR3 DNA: TGTGCCAGCAGCAACCGGGACAGGGAATTGATTGAGACCCAGTACTTC; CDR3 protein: CASSNRDRELIETQYF
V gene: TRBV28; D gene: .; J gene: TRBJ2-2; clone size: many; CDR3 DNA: TGTGCCAGCAGCTTATCGGGACCCGGGGAGCTGTTTTTT; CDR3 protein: CASSLSGPGELFF
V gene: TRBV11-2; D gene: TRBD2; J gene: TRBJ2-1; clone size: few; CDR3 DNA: TGTGCCAGCAGCTTATGGGGGAGGGATGAGCAGTTCTTC; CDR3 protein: CASSLWGRDEQFF